This T cell receptor beta chain was observed in a study of spatial heterogeneity in lung cancer. Whole-study results and caveats: The study found ubiquitous expanded tumor TCRs in blood more at resection than follow-up.

Trimming cost V 4 bases and J 7 bases; bases outside gene matches: 9. This CDR3 has 15 residues. CDR1 is MRHNA and CDR2 is SNTAGT in the germline V gene. Stated time point: sample taken at primary tumor resection. The input material, whole RNA from tumor, nontumor lung or frozen PBMC, was sequenced unsorted. The donor population consisted of over 55 patients with untreated, early-stage non-small cell lung cancer. Every molecule of TCR cDNA had its own unique molecular identifier. In TCRdb, the 5' RACE reads were re-called with MiXCR into one record per CDR3 protein. This sample yields around 40,000 distinct CDR3 sequences, of which approximately 5.5% are seen a single time; about 9.9% belongs to the top ten. Details on this clonotype: Its specificity is not known.

This clonotype was sampled from a male donor with early-stage non-small cell lung cancer. The rearrangement joins TRBV6-4 to TRBJ2-1; 8 nucleotides agree with TRBD1. The sample consisted of PBMCs, taken at surgery. CDR3 amino acids: CASSGQGMMGNEQFF. Here the CDR3 DNA reads TGTGCCAGCAGTGGACAGGGGATGATGGGGAATGAGCAGTTCTTC.